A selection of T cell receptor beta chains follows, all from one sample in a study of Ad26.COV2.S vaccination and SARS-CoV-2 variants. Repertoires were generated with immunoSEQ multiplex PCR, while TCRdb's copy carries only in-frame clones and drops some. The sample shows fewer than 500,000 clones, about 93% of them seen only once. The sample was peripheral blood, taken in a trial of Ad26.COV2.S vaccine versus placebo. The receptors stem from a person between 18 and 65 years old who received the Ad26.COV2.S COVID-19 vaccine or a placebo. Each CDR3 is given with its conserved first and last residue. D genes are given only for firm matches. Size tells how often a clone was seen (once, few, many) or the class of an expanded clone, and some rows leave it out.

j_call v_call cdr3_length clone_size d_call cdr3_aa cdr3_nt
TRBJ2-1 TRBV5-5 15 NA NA CASSFTGTTYNEQFF TGTGCCAGCAGCTTTACCGGGACCACCTACAATGAGCAGTTCTTC
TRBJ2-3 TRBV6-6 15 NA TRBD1 CASSVPGQGTDTQYF TGTGCCAGCAGTGTTCCGGGACAGGGCACAGATACGCAGTATTTT
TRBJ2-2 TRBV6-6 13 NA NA CASTATNTGELFF TGTGCCAGCACAGCCACGAACACCGGGGAGCTGTTTTTT
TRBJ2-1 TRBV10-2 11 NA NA CASSPANEQFF TGCGCCAGCAGTCCAGCAAATGAGCAGTTCTTC
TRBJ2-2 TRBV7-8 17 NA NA CASSLWLRDSFPGELFF TGTGCCAGCAGCTTATGGCTCCGGGACTCCTTTCCCGGGGAGCTGTTTTTT
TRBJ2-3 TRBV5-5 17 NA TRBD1 CASSPRRQGVRTDTQYF TGTGCCAGCAGCCCGAGACGACAGGGGGTGCGCACAGATACGCAGTATTTT
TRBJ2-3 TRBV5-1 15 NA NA CASSPRLEPAYTQYF TGCGCCAGCAGCCCGAGACTAGAGCCGGCATATACGCAGTATTTT
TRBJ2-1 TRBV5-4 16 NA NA CASTEIVWGNNNEQFF TGTGCCAGCACCGAAATAGTTTGGGGGAACAACAATGAGCAGTTCTTC
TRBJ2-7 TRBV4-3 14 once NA CASSDTIMAYEQYF TGCGCCAGCAGCGATACTATAATGGCCTACGAGCAGTACTTC
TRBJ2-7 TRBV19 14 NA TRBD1 CASSATTGGYEQYF TGTGCCAGTAGTGCCACGACAGGGGGCTACGAGCAGTACTTC
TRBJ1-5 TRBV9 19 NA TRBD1 CASNPRQGRHPYSNQPQHF TGTGCCAGCAACCCCCGACAGGGGCGACACCCGTATAGCAATCAGCCCCAGCATTTT
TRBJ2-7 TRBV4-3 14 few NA CASIPRGSVHEQYF TGCGCCAGCATTCCCCGGGGGAGCGTCCACGAGCAGTACTTC
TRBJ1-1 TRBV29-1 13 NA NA CSVEGQGNTEAFF TGCAGCGTTGAAGGGCAGGGCAACACTGAAGCTTTCTTT
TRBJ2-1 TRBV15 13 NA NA CATRAFGNNEQFF TGTGCCACCAGAGCATTTGGAAACAATGAGCAGTTCTTC
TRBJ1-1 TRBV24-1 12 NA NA CATSDTPLEAFF TGTGCCACCAGTGACACACCCCTTGAAGCTTTCTTT
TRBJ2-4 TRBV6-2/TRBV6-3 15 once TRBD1 CASSYPPGTDSIQYF TGTGCCAGCAGTTACCCACCCGGGACAGATTCAATTCAGTACTTC
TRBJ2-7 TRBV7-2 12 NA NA CASSPPSYEQYF TGTGCCAGCAGCCCTCCCTCCTACGAGCAGTACTTC
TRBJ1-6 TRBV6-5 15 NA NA CASSYSGNRAVPLHF TGTGCCAGCAGTTACTCGGGGAACAGGGCCGTACCCCTCCACTTT
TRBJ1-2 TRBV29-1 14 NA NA CSVSNLPPEHGYTF TGCAGCGTTTCCAACCTCCCCCCTGAGCATGGCTACACCTTC
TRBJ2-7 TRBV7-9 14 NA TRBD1 CASSARQGNYEQYF TGTGCCAGCAGCGCACGACAGGGGAACTACGAGCAGTACTTC
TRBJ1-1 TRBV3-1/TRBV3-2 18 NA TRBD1 CASSQDLSNTGEGRRAFF TGTGCCAGCAGCCAAGATCTCTCAAATACAGGGGAAGGGCGGAGGGCTTTCTTT
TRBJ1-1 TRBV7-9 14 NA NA CASSSLWSGVEAFF TGTGCCAGCAGCTCCCTTTGGTCAGGTGTTGAAGCTTTCTTT
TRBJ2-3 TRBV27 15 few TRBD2 CASSLTSGRGDTQYF TGTGCCAGCAGTTTGACTAGCGGGAGGGGGGATACGCAGTATTTT
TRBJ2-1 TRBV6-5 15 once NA CASSYSAVADNEQFF TGTGCCAGCAGTTACTCGGCGGTAGCGGATAATGAGCAGTTCTTC
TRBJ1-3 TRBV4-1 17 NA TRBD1 CASSQRTGRGLVNTIYF TGCGCCAGCAGCCAACGAACCGGCAGGGGGCTTGTAAACACCATATATTTT
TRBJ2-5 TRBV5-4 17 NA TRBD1 CASSPRQGLSLSRTQYF TGTGCCAGCAGCCCACGACAGGGTTTGTCCCTTTCCAGGACCCAGTACTTC
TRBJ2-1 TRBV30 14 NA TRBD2 CAWTSGDAYNEQFF TGTGCCTGGACTAGCGGGGATGCCTACAATGAGCAGTTCTTC
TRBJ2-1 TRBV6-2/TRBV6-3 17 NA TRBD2 CASSYSGGLAGRGEQFF TGTGCCAGCAGTTACTCGGGGGGACTAGCGGGACGGGGTGAGCAGTTCTTC
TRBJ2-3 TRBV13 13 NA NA CASSFLTSSTQYF TGTGCCAGCAGCTTTCTCACTAGCAGCACGCAGTATTTT
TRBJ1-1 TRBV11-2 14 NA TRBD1 CASSLALGTVEAFF TGTGCCAGCAGCTTAGCGCTCGGGACAGTTGAAGCTTTCTTT
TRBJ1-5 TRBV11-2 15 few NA CASSLDWGSNQPQHF TGTGCCAGCAGCTTAGATTGGGGTAGCAATCAGCCCCAGCATTTT
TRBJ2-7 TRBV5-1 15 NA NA CASRSRQADSYEQYF TGCGCCAGCAGGTCCAGACAGGCAGACTCCTACGAGCAGTACTTC
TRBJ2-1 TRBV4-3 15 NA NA CASSQDSGSYNEQFF TGCGCCAGCAGCCAAGATTCGGGCTCCTACAATGAGCAGTTCTTC
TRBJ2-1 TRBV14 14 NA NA CASSQVSNYNEQFF TGTGCCAGCAGCCAAGTAAGCAACTACAATGAGCAGTTCTTC
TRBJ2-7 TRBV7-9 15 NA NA CASSLVPGSSYEQYF TGTGCCAGCAGCTTAGTCCCAGGGAGCTCCTACGAGCAGTACTTC
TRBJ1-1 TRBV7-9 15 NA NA CASSPSRSPNTEAFF TGTGCCAGCAGCCCCTCGAGGTCACCGAACACTGAAGCTTTCTTT
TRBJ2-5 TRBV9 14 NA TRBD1 CASSASTGYETQYF TGTGCCAGCAGCGCCTCGACAGGGTATGAGACCCAGTACTTC
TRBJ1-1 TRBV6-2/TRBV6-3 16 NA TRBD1 CASSYMTGGAFAEAFF TGTGCCAGCAGTTACATGACAGGGGGCGCTTTCGCTGAAGCTTTCTTT
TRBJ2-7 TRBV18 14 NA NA CASSASTGTYEQYF TGTGCCAGCTCAGCCTCAACGGGTACCTACGAGCAGTACTTC
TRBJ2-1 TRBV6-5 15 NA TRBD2 CASKSGASSYNEQFF TGTGCCAGCAAGAGCGGGGCGAGCTCCTACAATGAGCAGTTCTTC
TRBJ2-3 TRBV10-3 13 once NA CAIGGTSTDTQYF TGTGCCATCGGTGGGACTAGCACAGATACGCAGTATTTT
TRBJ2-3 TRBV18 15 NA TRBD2 CASSRLAGGADTQYF TGTGCCAGCTCTCGCCTAGCGGGAGGCGCAGATACGCAGTATTTT
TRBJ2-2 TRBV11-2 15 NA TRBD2 CASRAGRPNTGELFF TGTGCCAGCAGGGCCGGGAGGCCCAACACCGGGGAGCTGTTTTTT
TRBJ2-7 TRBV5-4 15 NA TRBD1 CASSSFVTGGDEQYF TGTGCCAGCAGCTCGTTTGTGACAGGGGGCGACGAGCAGTACTTC
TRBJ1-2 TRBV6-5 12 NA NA CASSSGSYGYTF TGTGCCAGCAGCTCGGGGAGCTATGGCTACACCTTC
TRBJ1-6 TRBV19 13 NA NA CASNEGGNSPLHF TGTGCCAGTAATGAGGGCGGAAATTCACCCCTCCACTTT
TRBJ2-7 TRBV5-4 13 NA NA CASSWGQSYEQYF TGTGCCAGCAGCTGGGGACAATCCTACGAGCAGTACTTC
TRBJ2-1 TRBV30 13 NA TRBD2 CAWTAGVVHEQFF TGTGCCTGGACGGCGGGAGTGGTCCATGAGCAGTTCTTC
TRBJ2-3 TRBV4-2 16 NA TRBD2 CASSQELAGGGDTQYF TGTGCCAGCAGCCAAGAACTAGCGGGTGGTGGTGATACGCAGTATTTT
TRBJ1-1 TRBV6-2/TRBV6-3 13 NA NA CASSYSRNTEAFF TGTGCCAGCAGTTACTCGAGGAACACTGAAGCTTTCTTT
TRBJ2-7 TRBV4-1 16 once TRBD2 CASSPASGGGSYEQYF TGCGCCAGCAGCCCCGCTTCTGGGGGAGGGTCCTACGAGCAGTACTTC
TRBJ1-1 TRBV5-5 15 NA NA CASRITKVGNTEAFF TGTGCCAGCAGAATCACAAAGGTAGGGAACACTGAAGCTTTCTTT
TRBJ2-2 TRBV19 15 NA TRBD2 CASSIGLARTGELFF TGTGCCAGTAGTATAGGACTAGCGCGCACCGGGGAGCTGTTTTTT
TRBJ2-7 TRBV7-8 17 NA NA CASSLSRTQNPSYEQYF TGTGCCAGCAGCTTATCGAGGACTCAGAATCCCTCCTACGAGCAGTACTTC
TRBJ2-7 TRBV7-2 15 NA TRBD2 CASSLVGGSSYEQYF TGTGCCAGCAGCTTAGTTGGCGGGAGCTCCTACGAGCAGTACTTC
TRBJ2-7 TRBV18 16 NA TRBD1 CASSPSRRDSRYEQYF TGTGCCAGCTCACCCAGTCGCCGGGACAGTCGCTACGAGCAGTACTTC
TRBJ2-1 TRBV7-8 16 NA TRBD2 CASSGGSGGTYNEQFF TGTGCCAGCAGCGGGGGTAGCGGGGGGACTTACAATGAGCAGTTCTTC
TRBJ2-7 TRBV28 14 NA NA CASKPGTSSYEQYF TGTGCCAGCAAACCAGGGACCAGCTCCTACGAGCAGTACTTC
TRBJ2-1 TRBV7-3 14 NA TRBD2 CASSSTSGSDEQFF TGTGCCAGCAGCTCGACTAGCGGGAGTGATGAGCAGTTCTTC
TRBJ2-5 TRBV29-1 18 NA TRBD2 CSVDGGGSLGSRWETQYF TGCAGCGTTGATGGGGGGGGTAGCTTAGGCTCTAGGTGGGAGACCCAGTACTTC